The 22 T cell receptor beta chains presented below share a single source sample, sequenced in a study of technical replicates of blood from several donors (dated by TCRdb to 2016 to 2017). The library relied on the immunoSEQ multiplex PCR assay. Held by TCRdb, this immuneACCESS table contains in-frame sequences only and omits some clones. Under half of the omission traces to an unresolved V gene where checked; the cause of the rest is unknown. The sample records fewer than 100,000 clones, 95% of which are singletons. The top ten clones comprise 0.2% to 0.25% of the sample. Sequencing input: T cells isolated from PBMCs. All receptors come from a human donor in good health.

The chain employs TRBV30 and TRBJ2-7; possibly TRBD2 for D (6 bases). Trimming shortened V by 0 bases and J by 4 bases, and 10 bases separated the two germline ends. The CDR3 length is 13 residues. Germline CDR1 reads GTSNPN; CDR2 reads SVGIG (reference sequence). Here the CDR3 DNA reads TGTGCCTGGAGTGTACGGGGGAGGTACGAGCAGTACTTC. Its translation is CAWSVRGRYEQYF.

V usage is TRBV27 and J usage is TRBJ2-7, with 9 bases lining up with TRBD1. The CDR3 runs 14 residues. Germline values: CDR1 MNHEY, CDR2 SMNVEV (reference sequence). The V gene end was trimmed by 2 bases and the J gene end by 3 bases; junction bases not matched to a gene: 2. In nucleotides, the CDR3 is TGTGCCAGCAGTTTAGACAGGGGGGACTACGAGCAGTACTTC. Translated: CASSLDRGDYEQYF.

The chain employs TRBV28 and TRBJ1-2; D is uncertain. Trimming cost V 6 bases and J 0 bases, with 8 bases left between them. The CDR3 has 13 amino acids. Germline lookup yields CDR1 MDHEN and CDR2 SYDVKM. This CDR3 is CASRLPPNYGYTF. As DNA, the CDR3 is TGTGCCAGCAGACTACCCCCTAACTATGGCTACACCTTC.

The chain employs TRBV14 and TRBJ1-4; D is uncertain. Per the germline V gene, CDR1 is SGHDN and CDR2 is FVKESK. The CDR3 has 11 residues. Trimming removed 2 bases at V and 7 bases at J, with 2 bases between. CDR3 in amino acids: CASSQREKLFF. DNA for the CDR3: TGTGCCAGCAGCCAACGTGAAAAACTGTTTTTT. Drawing the rest from reference TRBV14 and TRBJ1-4, the complete variable domain is EAGVTQFPSHSVIEKGQTVTLRCDPISGHDNLYWYRRVMGKEIKFLLHFVKESKQDESGMPNNRFLAERTGGTYSTLKVQPAELEDSGVYFCASSQREKLFFGSGTQLSVL.

The chain uses TRBV5-1 and TRBJ2-5; perhaps TRBD1 as D (6 bases). Trimming stripped 1 base from V and 5 bases from J, with 12 bases between. CDR1 and CDR2 (germline): SGHRS, YFSETQ. The CDR3 length is 14 residues. The CDR3 DNA reads as TGCGCCAGCAGCTTGACAGGGCCTGTGGAGACCCAGTACTTC. Translation gives CASSLTGPVETQYF. Based on the CDR3 plus reference TRBV5-1 and TRBJ2-5, the full variable domain is KAGVTQTPRYLIKTRGQQVTLSCSPISGHRSVSWYQQTPGQGLQFLFEYFSETQRNKGNFPGRFSGRQFSNSRSEMNVSTLELGDSALYLCASSLTGPVETQYFGPGTRLLVL.

The rearrangement uses TRBV11-2 and TRBJ2-1, with TRBD2 identical over 8 bases. The CDR3 loop spans 14 amino acids. Germline V gene data show CDR1 as SGHAT and CDR2 as FQNNGV. The J segment lost 9 bases and the V segment lost 3 bases, leaving 7 bases of the junction unmatched. DNA of the CDR3: TGTGCCAGCAGCTTCACGGGAGGGCCCGGTGAGCAGTTCTTC. Translated, it gives CASSFTGGPGEQFF.

CDR3 sequence reads: CASSEFDRGLNTEAFF. In DNA form, the CDR3 reads TGTGCCAGCAGTGAATTTGACAGGGGGCTTAACACTGAAGCTTTCTTT. V and J are TRBV6-1 and TRBJ1-1, with TRBD1 identical over 10 bases. The CDR3 consists of 16 residues. Germline V gene data show CDR1 as MNHNS and CDR2 as SASEGT. V was clipped by 2 bases and J by 2 bases; unmatched bases: 5.

V is TRBV7-3 and J is TRBJ2-5; TRBD2 agrees at 10 bases. Germline V gives CDR1 SGHTA, CDR2 FQGTGA. With 3 bases clipped from V and 0 bases from J, the junction kept 1 base outside the gene matches. CDR3 length equals 15 residues. CDR3: CASSFSGGYQETQYF. CDR3 bases: TGTGCCAGCAGCTTTAGCGGGGGGTACCAAGAGACCCAGTACTTC. The full variable domain, in which reference TRBV7-3 and TRBJ2-5 provide the parts outside the CDR3, is GAGVSQTPSNKVTEKGKYVELRCDPISGHTALYWYRQSLGQGPEFLIYFQGTGAADDSGLPNDRFFAVRPEGSVSTLKIQRTERGDSAVYLCASSFSGGYQETQYFGPGTRLLVL.

This chain links TRBV6-5 with TRBJ1-1; D remains unclear. This CDR3 is built from 13 residues. CDR1 is MNHEY, CDR2 SVGAGI, per germline. Between the trimmed V and J ends, which lost 3 bases and 11 bases, there was a span of 16 bases. This CDR3 reads CASSYEFGGGAFF. Written as DNA, the CDR3 is TGTGCCAGCAGTTATGAATTTGGCGGAGGGGCTTTCTTT.

The rearrangement uses TRBV5-1 and TRBJ2-5; 8 bases map to TRBD2. The end of the DNA fits TRBJ2-7 better, so the J call may be wrong. There are 14 residues in the CDR3. CDR1 SGHRS and CDR2 YFSETQ come from the germline V gene. CDR3 in amino acids: CASSLREGSYEQYF. The CDR3 nucleotides read TGCGCCAGCAGCCTCCGGGAGGGCAGCTACGAGCAGTACTTC.

The chain couples TRBV9 to TRBJ1-1; D is ambiguous. Between the trimmed V and J ends, which lost 2 bases and 1 base, there was a span of 6 bases. The CDR3 runs 13 residues. Germline V gene data show CDR1 as SGDLS and CDR2 as YYNGEE. CDR3 sequence: CASSVSQNTEAFF. CDR3 coding DNA: TGTGCCAGCAGCGTTTCACAGAACACTGAAGCTTTCTTT.

The table lists this clone with a few counts. The chain links TRBV7-9 to TRBJ1-1, with 7 bases lining up with TRBD1. V trimming: 5 bases; J trimming: 4 bases; junction bases outside the gene matches: 7. CDR1 SEHNR and CDR2 FQNEAQ come from the germline V gene (reference sequence). The CDR3 has 14 amino acids. The CDR3 DNA reads as TGTGCCAGCAGCCTGACAGGGACCGTCACTGAAGCTTTCTTT. This translates into CASSLTGTVTEAFF.

J is TRBJ1-5 and V is TRBV5-1; TRBD1 matches 12 bases. The J segment lost 6 bases and the V segment lost 0 bases, leaving 7 bases of the junction unmatched. The CDR3 spans 17 residues. Germline loops: CDR1 SGHRS, CDR2 YFSETQ. Written as DNA, the CDR3 is TGCGCCAGCAGCTTGGCCGTGGGACAGGGGGCCGGTCAGCCCCAGCATTTT. Encoded protein: CASSLAVGQGAGQPQHF.

Only one count was recorded for this clone. The chain uses TRBV6-1 and TRBJ2-3; 10 bases agree with TRBD1. The CDR3 length is 14 residues. Germline assignment: CDR1 MNHNS and CDR2 SASEGT. The trim removed 6 bases at V and 3 bases at J, leaving 3 bases unmatched. The CDR3 reads CASRRTGGTDTQYF. In nucleotides, the CDR3 is TGTGCCAGCAGACGGACAGGGGGAACAGATACGCAGTATTTT.

The J gene is TRBJ2-3, the V gene TRBV9; possibly TRBD1 for D (6 bases). Trimming shortened V by 1 base and J by 2 bases, and 20 bases separated the two germline ends. Germline CDR1 and CDR2: SGDLS and YYNGEE. The CDR3 runs to 18 residues. CDR3 sequence (DNA): TGTGCCAGCAGCGTAAACCCCCAGACAGGTACAACCACAGATACGCAGTATTTT. Translating it yields CASSVNPQTGTTTDTQYF.

V usage is TRBV7-8 and J usage is TRBJ1-5; 8 bases match TRBD1. Germline V gene data show CDR1 as SGHVS and CDR2 as FQNEAQ. The CDR3 extends over 11 amino acids. V lost 5 bases to trimming and J lost 15 bases; unmatched junction nucleotides: 6. The CDR3 region is CASSNGQGRHF. CDR3 coding DNA: TGTGCCAGCAGCAACGGACAGGGACGGCATTTT.

The chain carries TRBV6-5 and TRBJ1-1, with D perhaps matching TRBD1 (5 bases). Trimming pared 5 bases from V and 0 bases from J, leaving 7 bases between. Germline CDR1 and CDR2: MNHEY and SVGAGI. The CDR3 loop spans 13 amino acids. CDR3 protein: CASSKQVNTEAFF. In nucleotides, the CDR3 is TGTGCCAGCAGTAAACAGGTGAACACTGAAGCTTTCTTT.

This clone was detected once. This rearrangement joins TRBV15 to TRBJ2-2; tentative D call: TRBD1 (5 bases). The V gene's germline CDR1 is LNHNV and CDR2 YYDKDF (reference sequence). The CDR3 runs to 14 residues. The V end lost 0 bases, the J end lost 6 bases, and 8 bases lay between the germline ends. The CDR3 loop reads CATSRDVGAGELFF. Written as DNA, the CDR3 is TGTGCCACCAGCAGAGATGTAGGGGCCGGGGAGCTGTTTTTT.

V gene TRBV28 combines with J gene TRBJ2-7, with 9 bases that match TRBD2. CDR3 length: 15 residues. CDR1 and CDR2 from the germline V gene are MDHEN and SYDVKM. After removal of 0 bases from V and 3 bases from J, the junction contained 3 bases not matched to a gene. The CDR3 is CASSLWTSGRYEQYF. In DNA, the CDR3 is TGTGCCAGCAGTTTATGGACTAGCGGCCGCTACGAGCAGTACTTC.

The V and J genes are TRBV19 and TRBJ1-2, with 10 bases lining up with TRBD1. The CDR3 runs 14 residues. With 1 base clipped from V and 6 bases from J, the junction kept 2 bases outside the gene matches. Germline-derived CDR1 and CDR2 are LNHDA and SQIVND (reference sequence). DNA of the CDR3: TGTGCCAGTAGTATAGTAGACAGGGGGCATGGCTACACCTTC. This encodes CASSIVDRGHGYTF.

The chain uses TRBV2 and TRBJ1-4; TRBD1 matches at 7 bases. This CDR3 has 13 amino acids. Germline CDR1 reads SNHLY; CDR2 reads FYNNEI. V gave up 5 bases and J gave up 8 bases; unmatched junction bases: 5. CDR3 protein: CASSRQTGEKLFF. DNA of the CDR3: TGTGCCAGCAGTCGGCAGACAGGGGAAAAACTGTTTTTT.

This clone was detected once. The V and J genes are TRBV27 and TRBJ2-7; 10 nucleotides line up with TRBD2. Germline V lookup: CDR1 MNHEY, CDR2 SMNVEV (reference sequence). The CDR3 length is 16 residues. J was trimmed by 4 bases and V by 3 bases; bases with no gene match: 9. The CDR3 coding sequence is TGTGCCAGCAGTTTCGGAGCGGGAGGGCCCGAGTACGAGCAGTACTTC. As protein: CASSFGAGGPEYEQYF.